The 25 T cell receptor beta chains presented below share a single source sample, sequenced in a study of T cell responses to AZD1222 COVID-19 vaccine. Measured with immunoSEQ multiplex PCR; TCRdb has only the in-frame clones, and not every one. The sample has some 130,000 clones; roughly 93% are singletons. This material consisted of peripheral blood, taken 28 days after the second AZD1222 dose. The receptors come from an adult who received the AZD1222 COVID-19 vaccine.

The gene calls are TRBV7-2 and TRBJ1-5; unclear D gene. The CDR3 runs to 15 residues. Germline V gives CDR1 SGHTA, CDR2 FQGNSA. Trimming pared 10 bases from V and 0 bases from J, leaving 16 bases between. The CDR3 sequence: CATRSPGSSNQPQHF. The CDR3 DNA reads TGTGCCACACGATCCCCGGGCAGTAGCAATCAGCCCCAGCATTTT.

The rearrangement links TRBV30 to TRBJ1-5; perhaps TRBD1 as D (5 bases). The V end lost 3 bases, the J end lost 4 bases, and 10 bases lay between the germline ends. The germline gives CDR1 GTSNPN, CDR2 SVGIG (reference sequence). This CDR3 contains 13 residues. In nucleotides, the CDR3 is TGTGCCTGGAGGGGGGGAGGGAATCAGCCCCAGCATTTT. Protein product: CAWRGGGNQPQHF.

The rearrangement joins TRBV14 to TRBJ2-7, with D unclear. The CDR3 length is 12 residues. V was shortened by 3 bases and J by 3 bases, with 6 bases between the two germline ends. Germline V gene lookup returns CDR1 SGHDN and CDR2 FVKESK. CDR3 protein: CASSHRSYEQYF. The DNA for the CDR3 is TGTGCCAGCAGCCACAGAAGCTACGAGCAGTACTTC.

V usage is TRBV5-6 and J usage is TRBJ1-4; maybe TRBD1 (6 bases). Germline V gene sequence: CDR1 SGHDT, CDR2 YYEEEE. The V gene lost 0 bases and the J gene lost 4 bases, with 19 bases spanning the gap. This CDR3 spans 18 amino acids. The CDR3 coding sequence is TGTGCCAGCAGCTTGGAATGGGCTCGGGGGCGACATAATGAAAAACTGTTTTTT. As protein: CASSLEWARGRHNEKLFF.

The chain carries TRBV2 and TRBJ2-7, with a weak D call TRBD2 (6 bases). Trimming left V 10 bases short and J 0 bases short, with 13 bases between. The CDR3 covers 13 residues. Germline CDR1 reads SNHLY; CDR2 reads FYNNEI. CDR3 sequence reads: CATRRGISYEQYF. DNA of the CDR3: TGTGCCACCCGTCGCGGGATCTCCTACGAGCAGTACTTC.

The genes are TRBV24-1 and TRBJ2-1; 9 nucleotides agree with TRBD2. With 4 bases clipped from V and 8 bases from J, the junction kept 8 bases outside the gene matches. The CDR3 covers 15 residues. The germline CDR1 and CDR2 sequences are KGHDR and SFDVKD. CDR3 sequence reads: CATSDTGTSNDEQFF. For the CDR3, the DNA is TGTGCCACCAGTGACACCGGGACTAGCAACGATGAGCAGTTCTTC.

The CDR3 nucleotides read TGTGCCAGCAGCTTCCAAGGGAGGTATGGCTACACCTTC. It encodes CASSFQGRYGYTF. The chain combines TRBV5-8 with TRBJ1-2; the D is unclear. Germline V gene sequence: CDR1 SGHTS, CDR2 YDEGEE. The CDR3 length is 13 residues. V lost 2 bases and J 5 bases, leaving 10 bases between the germline ends.

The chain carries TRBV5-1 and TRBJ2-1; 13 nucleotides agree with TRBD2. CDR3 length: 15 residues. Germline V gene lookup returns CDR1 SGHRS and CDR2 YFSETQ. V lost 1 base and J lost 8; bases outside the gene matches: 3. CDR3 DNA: TGCGCCAGCAGCTTGACTAGCGGGAGGGGGTATGAGCAGTTCTTC. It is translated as CASSLTSGRGYEQFF. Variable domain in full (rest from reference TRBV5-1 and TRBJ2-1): KAGVTQTPRYLIKTRGQQVTLSCSPISGHRSVSWYQQTPGQGLQFLFEYFSETQRNKGNFPGRFSGRQFSNSRSEMNVSTLELGDSALYLCASSLTSGRGYEQFFGPGTRLTVL.

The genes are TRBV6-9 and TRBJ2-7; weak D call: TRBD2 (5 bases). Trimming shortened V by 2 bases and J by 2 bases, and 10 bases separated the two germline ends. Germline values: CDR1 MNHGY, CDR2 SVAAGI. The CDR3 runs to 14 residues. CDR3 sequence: CASSYRDGAYEQYF. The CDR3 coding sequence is TGTGCCAGCAGTTATCGAGACGGGGCCTACGAGCAGTACTTC.

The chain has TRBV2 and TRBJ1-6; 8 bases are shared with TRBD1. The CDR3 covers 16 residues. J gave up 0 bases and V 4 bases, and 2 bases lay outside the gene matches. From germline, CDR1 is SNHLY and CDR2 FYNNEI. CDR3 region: CASSGTGSSYNSPLHF. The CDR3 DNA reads TGTGCCAGCAGTGGGACAGGGAGCTCCTATAATTCACCCCTCCACTTT.

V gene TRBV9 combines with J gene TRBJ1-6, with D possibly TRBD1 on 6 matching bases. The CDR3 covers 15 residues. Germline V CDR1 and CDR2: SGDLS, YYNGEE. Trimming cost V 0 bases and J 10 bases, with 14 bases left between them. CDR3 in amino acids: CASSVDTGSGSPLHF. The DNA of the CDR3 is TGTGCCAGCAGCGTAGACACAGGGTCAGGCTCACCCCTCCACTTT.

CDR3 DNA: TGCGCCAGCAGCGCCCCGCCCGGACAGGGGATGTATGGCTACACCTTC. Translation: CASSAPPGQGMYGYTF. The chain uses TRBV5-1 and TRBJ1-2, with TRBD1 matching 9 bases. The J segment lost 5 bases and the V segment lost 4 bases, leaving 12 bases of the junction unmatched. From germline, CDR1 is SGHRS and CDR2 YFSETQ. The CDR3 runs 16 residues.

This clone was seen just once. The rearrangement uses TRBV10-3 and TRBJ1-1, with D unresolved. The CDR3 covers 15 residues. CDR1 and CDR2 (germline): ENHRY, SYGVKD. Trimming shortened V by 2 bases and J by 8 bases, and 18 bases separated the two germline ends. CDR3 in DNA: TGTGCCATCAGTGAGCGCGGCAGGAGGGCCGAAGAAGCTTTCTTT. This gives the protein CAISERGRRAEEAFF.

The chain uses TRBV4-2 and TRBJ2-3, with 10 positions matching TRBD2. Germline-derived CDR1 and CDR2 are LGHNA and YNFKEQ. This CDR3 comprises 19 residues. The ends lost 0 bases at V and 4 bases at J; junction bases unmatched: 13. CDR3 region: CASSQDSGLASGSADTQYF. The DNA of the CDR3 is TGTGCCAGCAGCCAAGATTCCGGGTTGGCTAGCGGGAGTGCAGATACGCAGTATTTT.

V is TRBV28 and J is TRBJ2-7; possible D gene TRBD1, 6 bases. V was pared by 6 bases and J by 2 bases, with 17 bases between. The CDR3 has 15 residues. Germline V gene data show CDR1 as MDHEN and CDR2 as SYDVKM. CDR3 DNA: TGTGCCAGCAGGAACGCCGGGACATCTCCCTACGAGCAGTACTTC. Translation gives CASRNAGTSPYEQYF.

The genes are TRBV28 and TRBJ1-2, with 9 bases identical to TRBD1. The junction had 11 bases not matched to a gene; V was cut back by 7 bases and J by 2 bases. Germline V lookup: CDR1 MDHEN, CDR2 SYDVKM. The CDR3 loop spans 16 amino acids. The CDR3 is CASTLPLGTGNYGYTF. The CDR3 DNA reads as TGTGCCAGCACCCTTCCCCTCGGGACAGGGAACTATGGCTACACCTTC.

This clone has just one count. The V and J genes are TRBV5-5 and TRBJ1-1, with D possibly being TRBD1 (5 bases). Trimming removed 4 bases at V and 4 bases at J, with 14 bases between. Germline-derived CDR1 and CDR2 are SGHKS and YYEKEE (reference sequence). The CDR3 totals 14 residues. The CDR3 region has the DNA TGTGCCAGCAGCCATTCTGAGACAGTCACTGAAGCTTTCTTT. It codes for CASSHSETVTEAFF.

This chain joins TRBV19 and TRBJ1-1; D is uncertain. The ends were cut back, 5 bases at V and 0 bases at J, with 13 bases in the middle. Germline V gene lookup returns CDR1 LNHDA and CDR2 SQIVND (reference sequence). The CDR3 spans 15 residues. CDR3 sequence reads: CASSVSYNLNTEAFF. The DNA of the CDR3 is TGTGCCAGTAGTGTCTCATACAATTTGAACACTGAAGCTTTCTTT.

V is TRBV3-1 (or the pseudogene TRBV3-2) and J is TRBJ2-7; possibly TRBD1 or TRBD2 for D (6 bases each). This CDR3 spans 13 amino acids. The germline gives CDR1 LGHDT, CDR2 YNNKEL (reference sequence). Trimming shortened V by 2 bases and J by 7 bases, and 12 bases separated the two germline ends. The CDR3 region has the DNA TGTGCCAGCAGCCAATCGAGGAGGGGGGAGCAGTACTTC. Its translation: CASSQSRRGEQYF.

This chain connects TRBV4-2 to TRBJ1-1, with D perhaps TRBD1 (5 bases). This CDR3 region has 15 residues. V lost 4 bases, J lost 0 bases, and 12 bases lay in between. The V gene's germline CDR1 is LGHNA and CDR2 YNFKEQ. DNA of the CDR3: TGTGCCAGCAGCCTCCGGACAACTATGAACACTGAAGCTTTCTTT. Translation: CASSLRTTMNTEAFF.

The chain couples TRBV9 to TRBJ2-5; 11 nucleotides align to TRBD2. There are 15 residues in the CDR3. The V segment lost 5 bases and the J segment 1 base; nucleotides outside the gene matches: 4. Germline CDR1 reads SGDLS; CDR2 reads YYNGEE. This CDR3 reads CASSTSGSSQETQYF. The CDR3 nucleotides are TGTGCCAGCAGTACTAGCGGGAGCAGCCAAGAGACCCAGTACTTC.

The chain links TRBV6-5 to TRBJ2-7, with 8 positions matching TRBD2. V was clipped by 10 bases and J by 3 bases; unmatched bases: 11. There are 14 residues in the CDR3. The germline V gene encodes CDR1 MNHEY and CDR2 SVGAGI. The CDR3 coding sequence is TGTGCCACGGCTAGCGGGCCACGTCTCTACGAGCAGTACTTC. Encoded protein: CATASGPRLYEQYF.

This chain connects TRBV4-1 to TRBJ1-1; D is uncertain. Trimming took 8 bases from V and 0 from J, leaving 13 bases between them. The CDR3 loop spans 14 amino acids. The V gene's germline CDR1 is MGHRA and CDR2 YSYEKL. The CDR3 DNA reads TGCGCCAGCCGCGGACCGCTAATGAACACTGAAGCTTTCTTT. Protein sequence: CASRGPLMNTEAFF.

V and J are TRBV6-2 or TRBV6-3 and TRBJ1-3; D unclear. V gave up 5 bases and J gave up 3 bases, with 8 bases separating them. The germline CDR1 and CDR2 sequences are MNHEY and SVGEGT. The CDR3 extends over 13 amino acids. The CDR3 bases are TGTGCCAGCAGTCCCTCCCGTGGAAACACCATATATTTT. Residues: CASSPSRGNTIYF.

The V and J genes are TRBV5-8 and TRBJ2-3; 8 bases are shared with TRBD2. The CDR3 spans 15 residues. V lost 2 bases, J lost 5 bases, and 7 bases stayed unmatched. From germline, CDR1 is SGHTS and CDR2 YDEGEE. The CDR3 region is CASSFSGRAIDTQYF. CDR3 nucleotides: TGTGCCAGCAGCTTTTCCGGGAGGGCCATAGATACGCAGTATTTT.